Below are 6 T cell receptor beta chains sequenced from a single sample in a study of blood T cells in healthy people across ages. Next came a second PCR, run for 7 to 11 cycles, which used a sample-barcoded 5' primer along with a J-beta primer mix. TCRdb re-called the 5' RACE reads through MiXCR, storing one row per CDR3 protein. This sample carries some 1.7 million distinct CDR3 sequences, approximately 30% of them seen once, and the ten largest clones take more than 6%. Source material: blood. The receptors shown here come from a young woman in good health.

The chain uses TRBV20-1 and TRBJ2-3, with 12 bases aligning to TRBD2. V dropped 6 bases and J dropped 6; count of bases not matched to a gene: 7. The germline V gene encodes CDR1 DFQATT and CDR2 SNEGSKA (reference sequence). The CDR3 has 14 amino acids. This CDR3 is CSAWTSGVTDTQYF. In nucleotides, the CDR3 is TGCAGTGCGTGGACTAGCGGGGTCACCGATACGCAGTATTTT.

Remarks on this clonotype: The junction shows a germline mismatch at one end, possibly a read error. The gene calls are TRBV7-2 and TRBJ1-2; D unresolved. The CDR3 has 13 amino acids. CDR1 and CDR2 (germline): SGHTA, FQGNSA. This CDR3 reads CDSSLEGLTGYTF. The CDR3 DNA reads TGTGACAGCAGCTTAGAGGGTCTGACTGGCTACACCTTC.

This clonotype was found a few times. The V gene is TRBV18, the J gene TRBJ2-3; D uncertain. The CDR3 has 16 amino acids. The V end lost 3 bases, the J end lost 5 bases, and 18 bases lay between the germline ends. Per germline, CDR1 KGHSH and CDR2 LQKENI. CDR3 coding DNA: TGTGCCAGCTCACCTCCTAACTCCATCCGAATAGATACGCAGTATTTT. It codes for CASSPPNSIRIDTQYF.

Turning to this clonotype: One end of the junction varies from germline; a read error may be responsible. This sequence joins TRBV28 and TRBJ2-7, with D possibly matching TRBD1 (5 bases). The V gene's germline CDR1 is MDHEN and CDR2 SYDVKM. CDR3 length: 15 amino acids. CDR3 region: CACSLQDGRTYEQYF. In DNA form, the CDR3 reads TGTGCCTGCAGCTTACAGGACGGACGTACCTACGAGCAGTACTTC.

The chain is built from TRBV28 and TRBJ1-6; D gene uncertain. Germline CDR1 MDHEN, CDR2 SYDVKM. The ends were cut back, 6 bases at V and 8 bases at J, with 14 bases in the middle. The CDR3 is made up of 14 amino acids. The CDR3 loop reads CASRDWVLYSPLHF. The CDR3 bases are TGTGCCAGCAGGGATTGGGTATTGTATTCACCCCTCCACTTT.

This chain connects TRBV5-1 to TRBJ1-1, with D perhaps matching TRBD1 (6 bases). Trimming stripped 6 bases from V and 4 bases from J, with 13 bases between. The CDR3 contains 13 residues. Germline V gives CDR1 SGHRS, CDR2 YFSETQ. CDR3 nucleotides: TGCGCCAGCACCCCGAGGGGGGTCACTGAAGCTTTCTTT. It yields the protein CASTPRGVTEAFF.